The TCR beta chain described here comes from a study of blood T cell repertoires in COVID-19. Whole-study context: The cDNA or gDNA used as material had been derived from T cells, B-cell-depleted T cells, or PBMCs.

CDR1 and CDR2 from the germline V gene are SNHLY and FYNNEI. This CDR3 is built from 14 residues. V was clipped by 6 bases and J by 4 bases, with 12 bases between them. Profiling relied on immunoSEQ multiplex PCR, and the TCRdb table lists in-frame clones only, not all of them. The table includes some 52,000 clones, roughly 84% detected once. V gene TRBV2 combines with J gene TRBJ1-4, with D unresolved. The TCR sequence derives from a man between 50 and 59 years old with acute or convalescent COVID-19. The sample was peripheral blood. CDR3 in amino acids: CASRSGRLNEKLFF. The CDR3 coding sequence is TGTGCCAGCAGGTCGGGGAGGCTTAATGAAAAACTGTTTTTT.